This T cell receptor (beta chain) came from a study of a mutant IDH1 vaccine in newly diagnosed glioma. Study-wide background: Patients arrived already treated with radiotherapy, temozolomide, or both, most having had both.

Generated by immunoSEQ multiplex PCR, the TCRdb table keeps only in-frame clones and is missing some. The sample carries roughly 38,000 clones, over 85% recorded once. Described time point: baseline, week 1 (first vaccination visit). Specified treatment: pre-vaccination baseline after standard-of-care therapy. Sequenced material: PBMCs, taken from a glioma patient treated with radiotherapy, temozolomide or both. This TCR came from a man between 18 and 29 years old with glioma.

The CDR3 DNA reads TGTGCCAGCAGCTTACTGGCGGGACTACGAGGGAGTGATACGCAGTATTTT. Its translation is CASSLLAGLRGSDTQYF. V gene TRBV7-3 combines with J gene TRBJ2-3, with 7 bases aligning to TRBD2. Trimming removed 2 bases from V and 6 bases from J; junction bases left unmatched: 14. Germline CDR1 reads SGHTA; CDR2 reads FQGTGA. The CDR3 runs to 17 residues.